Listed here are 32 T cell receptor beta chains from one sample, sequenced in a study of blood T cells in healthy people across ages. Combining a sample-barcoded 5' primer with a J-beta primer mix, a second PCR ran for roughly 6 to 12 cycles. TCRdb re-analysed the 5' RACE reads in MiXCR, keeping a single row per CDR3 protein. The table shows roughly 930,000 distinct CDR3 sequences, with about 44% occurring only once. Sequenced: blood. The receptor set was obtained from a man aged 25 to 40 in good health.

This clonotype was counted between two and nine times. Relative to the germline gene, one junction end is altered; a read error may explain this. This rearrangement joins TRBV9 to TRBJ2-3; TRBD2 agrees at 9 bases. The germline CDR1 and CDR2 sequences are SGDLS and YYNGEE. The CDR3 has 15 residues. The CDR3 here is CASSVGTSFPDTRYF. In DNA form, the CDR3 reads TGTGCCAGCAGCGTCGGGACTAGCTTCCCAGATACGCGGTATTTT. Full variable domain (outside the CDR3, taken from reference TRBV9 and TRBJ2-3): DSGVTQTPKHLITATGQRVTLRCSPRSGDLSVYWYQQSLDQGLQFLIQYYNGEERAKGNILERFSAQQFPDLHSELNLSSLELGDSALYFCASSVGTSFPDTRYFGPGTRLTVL.

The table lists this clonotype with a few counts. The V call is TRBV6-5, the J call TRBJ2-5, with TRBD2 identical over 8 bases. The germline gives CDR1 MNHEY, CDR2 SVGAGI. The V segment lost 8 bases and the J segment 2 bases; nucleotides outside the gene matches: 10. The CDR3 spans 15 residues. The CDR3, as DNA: TGTGCCAGCTCTGGGACTAGAAAACCTCAAGAGACCCAGTACTTC. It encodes CASSGTRKPQETQYF.

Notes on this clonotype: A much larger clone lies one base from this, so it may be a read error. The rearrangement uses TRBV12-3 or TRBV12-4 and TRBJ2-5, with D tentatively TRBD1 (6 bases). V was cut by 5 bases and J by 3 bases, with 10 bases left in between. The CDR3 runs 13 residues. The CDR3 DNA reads TGTGCCAGCAGTCCCGGGACAAAAGAGACCCAGTACTTC. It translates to CASSPGTKETQYF.

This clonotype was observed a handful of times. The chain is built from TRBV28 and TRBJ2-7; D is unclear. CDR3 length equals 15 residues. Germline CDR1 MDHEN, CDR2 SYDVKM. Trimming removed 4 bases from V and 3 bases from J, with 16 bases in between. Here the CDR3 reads CASSSAGPLFYEQYF. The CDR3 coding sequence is TGTGCCAGCAGTTCCGCCGGACCCCTATTCTACGAGCAGTACTTC.

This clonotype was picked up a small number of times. This CDR3 reads CSVVSRQSYEQYF. The DNA of the CDR3 is TGCAGCGTTGTATCCCGGCAGTCCTACGAGCAGTACTTC. The chain uses TRBV29-1 and TRBJ2-7; D remains ambiguous. Trimming took off 4 bases at V and 1 base at J, with 11 bases between the two ends. Germline V gene lookup returns CDR1 SQVTM and CDR2 ANQGSEA. The CDR3 spans 13 residues.

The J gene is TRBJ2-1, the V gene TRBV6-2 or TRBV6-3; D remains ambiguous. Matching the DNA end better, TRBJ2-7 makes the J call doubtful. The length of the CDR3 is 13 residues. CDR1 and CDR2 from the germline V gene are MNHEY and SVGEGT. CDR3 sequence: CASSDKLGGEQYF. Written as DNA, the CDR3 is TGTGCCAGCAGTGATAAGTTGGGTGGAGAGCAGTACTTC.

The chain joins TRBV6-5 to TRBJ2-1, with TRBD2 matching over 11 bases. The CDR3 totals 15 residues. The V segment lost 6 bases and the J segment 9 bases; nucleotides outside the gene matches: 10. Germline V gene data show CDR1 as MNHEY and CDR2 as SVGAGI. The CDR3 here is CASRLAGGPDSEQFF. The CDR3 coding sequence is TGTGCCAGCAGATTAGCGGGGGGGCCGGATAGTGAGCAGTTCTTC.

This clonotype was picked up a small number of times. DNA of the CDR3: TGTGCCAGCAGCCAAGAGGCGGGGGGGCTCGATGAGCAGTTCTTC. Amino acid sequence: CASSQEAGGLDEQFF. This chain connects TRBV4-2 to TRBJ2-1; 9 bases are a match to TRBD2. The V and J ends lost 0 bases and 8 bases, in that order; junction bases with no gene match: 5. CDR1 is LGHNA, CDR2 YNFKEQ, per germline. The CDR3 runs to 15 residues.

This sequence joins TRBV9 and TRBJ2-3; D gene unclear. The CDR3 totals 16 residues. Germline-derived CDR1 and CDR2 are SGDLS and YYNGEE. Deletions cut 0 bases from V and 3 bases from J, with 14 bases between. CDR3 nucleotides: TGTGCCAGCAGCGTAGATAGGGAAAGATCTACAGATACGCAGTATTTT. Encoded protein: CASSVDRERSTDTQYF.

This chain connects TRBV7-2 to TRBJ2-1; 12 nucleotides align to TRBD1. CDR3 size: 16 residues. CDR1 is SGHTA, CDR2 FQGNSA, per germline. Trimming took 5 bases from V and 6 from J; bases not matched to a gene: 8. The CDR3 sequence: CASSPRGGQGANEQFF. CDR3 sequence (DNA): TGTGCCAGCAGCCCCCGCGGGGGACAGGGGGCCAATGAGCAGTTCTTC.

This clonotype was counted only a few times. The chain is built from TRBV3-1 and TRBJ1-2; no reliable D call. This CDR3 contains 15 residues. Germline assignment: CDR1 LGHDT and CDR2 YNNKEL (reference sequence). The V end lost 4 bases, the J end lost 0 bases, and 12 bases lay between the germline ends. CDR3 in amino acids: CASSPSLGTNYGYTF. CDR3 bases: TGTGCCAGCAGCCCCTCTCTAGGTACTAACTATGGCTACACCTTC.

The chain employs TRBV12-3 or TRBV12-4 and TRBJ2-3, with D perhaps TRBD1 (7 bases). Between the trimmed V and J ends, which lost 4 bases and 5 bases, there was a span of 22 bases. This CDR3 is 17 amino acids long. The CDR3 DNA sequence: TGTGCCAGCAGTTACTCCTTAGCCAGGGGGGCCAGAGATACGCAGTATTTT. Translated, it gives CASSYSLARGARDTQYF.

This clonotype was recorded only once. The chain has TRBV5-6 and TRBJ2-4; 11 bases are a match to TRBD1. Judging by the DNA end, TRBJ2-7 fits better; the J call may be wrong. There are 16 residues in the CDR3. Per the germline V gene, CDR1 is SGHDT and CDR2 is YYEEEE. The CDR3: CASSLGGTGGFYEQYF. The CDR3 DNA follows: TGTGCCAGCAGCTTGGGGGGGACAGGGGGTTTCTACGAGCAGTACTTC.

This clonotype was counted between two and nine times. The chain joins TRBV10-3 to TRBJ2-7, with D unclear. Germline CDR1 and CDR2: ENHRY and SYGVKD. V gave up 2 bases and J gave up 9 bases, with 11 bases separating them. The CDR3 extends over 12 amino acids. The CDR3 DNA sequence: TGTGCCATCAGTGAGGGCGTCCACGGGCAGTACTTC. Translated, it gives CAISEGVHGQYF.

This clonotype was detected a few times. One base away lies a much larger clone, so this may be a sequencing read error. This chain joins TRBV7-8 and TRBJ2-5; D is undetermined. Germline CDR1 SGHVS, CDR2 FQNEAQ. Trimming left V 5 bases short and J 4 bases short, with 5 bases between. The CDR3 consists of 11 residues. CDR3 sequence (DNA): TGTGCCAGCAGCACCCTAGAGACCCAGTACTTC. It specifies CASSTLETQYF.

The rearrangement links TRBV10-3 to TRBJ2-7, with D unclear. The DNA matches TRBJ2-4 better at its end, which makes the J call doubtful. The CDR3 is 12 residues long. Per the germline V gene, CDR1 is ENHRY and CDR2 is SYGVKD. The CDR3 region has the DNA TGTGCATCAGTGAGCCGAAGGAACATTCAGTACTTC. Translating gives CASVSRRNIQYF.

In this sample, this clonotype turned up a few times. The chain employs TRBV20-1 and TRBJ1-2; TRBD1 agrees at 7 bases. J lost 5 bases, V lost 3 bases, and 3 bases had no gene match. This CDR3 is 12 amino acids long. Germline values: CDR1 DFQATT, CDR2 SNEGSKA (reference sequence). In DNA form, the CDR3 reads TGCAGTGCTAGGCACAGGGGATATGGCTACACCTTC. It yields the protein CSARHRGYGYTF.

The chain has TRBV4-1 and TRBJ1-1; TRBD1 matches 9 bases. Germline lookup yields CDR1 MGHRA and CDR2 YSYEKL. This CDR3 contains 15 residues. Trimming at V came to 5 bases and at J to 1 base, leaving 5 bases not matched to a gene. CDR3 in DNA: TGCGCCAGCAGCATACAGGGGGCTGGGAACACTGAAGCTTTCTTT. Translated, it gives CASSIQGAGNTEAFF.

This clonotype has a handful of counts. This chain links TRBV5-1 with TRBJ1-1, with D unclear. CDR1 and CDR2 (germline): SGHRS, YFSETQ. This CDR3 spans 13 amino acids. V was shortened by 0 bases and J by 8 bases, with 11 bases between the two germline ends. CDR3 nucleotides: TGCGCCAGCAGCTTGGTCGGGAGTCAAGAAGCTTTCTTT. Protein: CASSLVGSQEAFF.

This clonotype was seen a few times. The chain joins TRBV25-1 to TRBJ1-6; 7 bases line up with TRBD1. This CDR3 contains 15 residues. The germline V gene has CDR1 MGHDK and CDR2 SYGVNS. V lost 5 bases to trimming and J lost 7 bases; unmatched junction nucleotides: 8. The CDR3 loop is CASSSTGARNSPLHF. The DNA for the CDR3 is TGTGCCAGCAGTAGTACAGGGGCGAGAAATTCACCCCTCCACTTT.

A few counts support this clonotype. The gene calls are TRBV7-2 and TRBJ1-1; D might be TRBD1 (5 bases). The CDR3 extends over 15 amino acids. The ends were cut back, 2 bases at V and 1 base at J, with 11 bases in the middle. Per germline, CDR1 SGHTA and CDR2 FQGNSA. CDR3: CASSLLGVGNTEAFF. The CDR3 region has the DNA TGTGCCAGCAGCTTATTGGGGGTGGGGAACACTGAAGCTTTCTTT.

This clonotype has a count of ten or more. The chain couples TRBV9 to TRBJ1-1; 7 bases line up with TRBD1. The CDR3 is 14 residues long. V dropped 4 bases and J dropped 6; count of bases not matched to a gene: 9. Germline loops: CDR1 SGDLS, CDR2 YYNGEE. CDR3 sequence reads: CASSPQGLGAEAFF. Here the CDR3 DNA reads TGTGCCAGCAGCCCACAGGGGTTGGGCGCTGAAGCTTTCTTT.

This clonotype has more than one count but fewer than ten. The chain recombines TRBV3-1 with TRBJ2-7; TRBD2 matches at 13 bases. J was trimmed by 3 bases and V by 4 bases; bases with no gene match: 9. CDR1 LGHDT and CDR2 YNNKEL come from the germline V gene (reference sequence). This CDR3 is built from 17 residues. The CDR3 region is CASSRGTSGAYIYEQYF. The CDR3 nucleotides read TGTGCCAGCAGCCGCGGGACTAGCGGGGCCTATATCTACGAGCAGTACTTC.

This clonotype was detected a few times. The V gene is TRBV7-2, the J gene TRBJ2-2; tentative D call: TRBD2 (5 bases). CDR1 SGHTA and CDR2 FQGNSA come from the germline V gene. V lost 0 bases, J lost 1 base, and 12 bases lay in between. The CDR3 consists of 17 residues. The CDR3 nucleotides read TGTGCCAGCAGCTTAGCGTCCGGCGGGCTGAACACCGGGGAGCTGTTTTTT. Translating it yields CASSLASGGLNTGELFF.

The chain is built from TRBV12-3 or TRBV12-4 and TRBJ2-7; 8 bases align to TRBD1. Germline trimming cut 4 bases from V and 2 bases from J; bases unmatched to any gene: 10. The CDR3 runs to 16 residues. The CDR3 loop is CASSSSGTGFAYEQYF. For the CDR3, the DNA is TGTGCCAGCAGTTCCTCCGGGACAGGTTTTGCCTACGAGCAGTACTTC.

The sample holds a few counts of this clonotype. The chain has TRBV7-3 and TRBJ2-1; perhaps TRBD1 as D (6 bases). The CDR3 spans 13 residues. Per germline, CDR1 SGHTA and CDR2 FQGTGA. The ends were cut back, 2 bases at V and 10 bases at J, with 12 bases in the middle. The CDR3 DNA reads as TGTGCCAGCAGCTTAGACAGGCTTGGAGAGCAGTTCTTC. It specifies CASSLDRLGEQFF. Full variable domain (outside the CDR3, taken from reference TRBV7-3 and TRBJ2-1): GAGVSQTPSNKVTEKGKYVELRCDPISGHTALYWYRQSLGQGPEFLIYFQGTGAADDSGLPNDRFFAVRPEGSVSTLKIQRTERGDSAVYLCASSLDRLGEQFFGPGTRLTVL.

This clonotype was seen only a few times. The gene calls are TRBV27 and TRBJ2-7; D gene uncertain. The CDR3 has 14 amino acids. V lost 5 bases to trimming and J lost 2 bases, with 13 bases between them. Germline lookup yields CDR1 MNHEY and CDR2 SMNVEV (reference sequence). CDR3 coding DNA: TGTGCCAGCAGTCCGGCCCCAACCACCTACGAGCAGTACTTC. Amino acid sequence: CASSPAPTTYEQYF.

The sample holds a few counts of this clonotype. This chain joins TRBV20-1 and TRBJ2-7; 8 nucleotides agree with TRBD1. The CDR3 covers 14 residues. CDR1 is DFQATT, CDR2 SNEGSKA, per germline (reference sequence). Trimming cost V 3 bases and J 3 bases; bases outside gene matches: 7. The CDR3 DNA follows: TGCAGTGCTAGCAGCGCAGGGGGCTTCTACGAGCAGTACTTC. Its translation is CSASSAGGFYEQYF.

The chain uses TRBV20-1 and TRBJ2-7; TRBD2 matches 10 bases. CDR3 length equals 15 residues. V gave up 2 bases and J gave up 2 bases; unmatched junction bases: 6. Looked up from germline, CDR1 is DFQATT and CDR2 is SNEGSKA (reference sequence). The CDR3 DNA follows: TGCAGTGCTAGACTGCTAGCGGGAGTCACCTACGAGCAGTACTTC. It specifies CSARLLAGVTYEQYF.

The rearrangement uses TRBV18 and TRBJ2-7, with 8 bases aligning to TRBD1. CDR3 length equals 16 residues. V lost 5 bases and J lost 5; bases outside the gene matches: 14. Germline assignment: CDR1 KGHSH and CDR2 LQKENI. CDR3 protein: CASSSTLDRGGHEQYF. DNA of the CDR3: TGTGCCAGCTCATCAACCCTAGACAGGGGCGGGCACGAGCAGTACTTC. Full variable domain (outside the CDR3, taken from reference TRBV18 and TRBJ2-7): NAGVMQNPRHLVRRRGQEARLRCSPMKGHSHVYWYRQLPEEGLKFMVYLQKENIIDESGMPKERFSAEFPKEGPSILRIQQVVRGDSAAYFCASSSTLDRGGHEQYFGPGTRLTVT.

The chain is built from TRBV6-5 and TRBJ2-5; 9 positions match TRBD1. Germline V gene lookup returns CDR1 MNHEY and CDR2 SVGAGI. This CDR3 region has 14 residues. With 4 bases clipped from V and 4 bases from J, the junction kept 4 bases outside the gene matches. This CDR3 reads CASSSGTGLETQYF. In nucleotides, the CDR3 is TGTGCCAGCAGTTCTGGGACAGGGCTAGAGACCCAGTACTTC.

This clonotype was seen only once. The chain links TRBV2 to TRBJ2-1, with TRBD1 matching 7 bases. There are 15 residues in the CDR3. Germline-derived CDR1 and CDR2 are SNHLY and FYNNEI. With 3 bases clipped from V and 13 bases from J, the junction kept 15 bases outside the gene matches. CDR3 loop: CASSESTGPQETQFF. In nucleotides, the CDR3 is TGTGCCAGCAGTGAGTCGACAGGGCCCCAAGAGACCCAGTTCTTC.